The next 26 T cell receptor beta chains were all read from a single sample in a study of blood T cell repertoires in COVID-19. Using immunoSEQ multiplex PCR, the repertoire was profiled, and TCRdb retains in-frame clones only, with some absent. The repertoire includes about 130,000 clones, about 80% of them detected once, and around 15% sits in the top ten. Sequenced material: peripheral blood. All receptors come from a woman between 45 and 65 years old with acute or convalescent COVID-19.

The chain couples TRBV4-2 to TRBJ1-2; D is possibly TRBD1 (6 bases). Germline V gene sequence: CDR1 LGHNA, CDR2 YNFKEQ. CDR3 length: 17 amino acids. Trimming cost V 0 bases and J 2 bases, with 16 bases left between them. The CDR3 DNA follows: TGTGCCAGCAGCCAAGATGTTCCGGCAGGGGCCAACTATGGCTACACCTTC. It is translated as CASSQDVPAGANYGYTF.

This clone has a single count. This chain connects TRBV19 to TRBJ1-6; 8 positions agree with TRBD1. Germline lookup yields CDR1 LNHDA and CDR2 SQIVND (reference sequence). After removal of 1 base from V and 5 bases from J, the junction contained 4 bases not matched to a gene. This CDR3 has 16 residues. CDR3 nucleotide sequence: TGTGCCAGTAGTATAGGCTACAGGGGGAATAATTCACCCCTCCACTTT. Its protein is CASSIGYRGNNSPLHF.

The CDR3 nucleotides read TGTGCCACCGACCCAGGGGGCGGATATGGCTACACCTTC. It encodes CATDPGGGYGYTF. V is TRBV19 and J is TRBJ1-2, with TRBD1 matching over 8 bases. Germline V gene sequence: CDR1 LNHDA, CDR2 SQIVND (reference sequence). The CDR3 runs to 13 residues. Germline trimming cut 10 bases from V and 5 bases from J; bases unmatched to any gene: 9. Combining the CDR3 with reference TRBV19 and TRBJ1-2 gives the whole variable domain DGGITQSPKYLFRKEGQNVTLSCEQNLNHDAMYWYRQDPGQGLRLIYYSQIVNDFQKGDIAEGYSVSREKKESFPLTVTSAQKNPTAFYLCATDPGGGYGYTFGSGTRLTVV.

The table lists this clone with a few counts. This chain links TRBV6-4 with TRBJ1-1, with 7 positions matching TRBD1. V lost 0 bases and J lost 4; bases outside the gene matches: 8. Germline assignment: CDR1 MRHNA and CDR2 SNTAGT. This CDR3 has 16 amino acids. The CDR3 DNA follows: TGTGCCAGCAGTGACTCGCCTTTACAGGGGTCCACTGAAGCTTTCTTT. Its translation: CASSDSPLQGSTEAFF.

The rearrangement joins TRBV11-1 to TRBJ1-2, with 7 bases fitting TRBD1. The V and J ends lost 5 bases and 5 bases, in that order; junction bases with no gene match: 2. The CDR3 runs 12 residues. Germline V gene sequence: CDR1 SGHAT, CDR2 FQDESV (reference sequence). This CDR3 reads CASSPTGYGYTF. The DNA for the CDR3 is TGTGCCAGCAGCCCGACAGGGTATGGCTACACCTTC.

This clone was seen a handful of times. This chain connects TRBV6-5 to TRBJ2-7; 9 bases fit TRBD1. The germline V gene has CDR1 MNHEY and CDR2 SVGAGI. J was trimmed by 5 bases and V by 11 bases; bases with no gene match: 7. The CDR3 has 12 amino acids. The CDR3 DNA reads TGTGCCGTTCGGACAGGGGCCGACGAGCAGTACTTC. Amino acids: CAVRTGADEQYF.

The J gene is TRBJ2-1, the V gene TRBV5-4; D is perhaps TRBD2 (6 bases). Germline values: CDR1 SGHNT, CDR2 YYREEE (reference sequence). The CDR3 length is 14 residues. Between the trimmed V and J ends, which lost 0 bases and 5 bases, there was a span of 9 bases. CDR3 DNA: TGTGCCAGCAGCTTGGGGGACTGGGACAATGAGCAGTTCTTC. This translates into CASSLGDWDNEQFF.

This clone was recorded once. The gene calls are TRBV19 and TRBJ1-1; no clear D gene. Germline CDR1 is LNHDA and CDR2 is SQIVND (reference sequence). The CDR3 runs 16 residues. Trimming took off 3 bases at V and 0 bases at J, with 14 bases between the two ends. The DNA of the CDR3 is TGTGCCAGTAGTATGAGACGGGAACTCATGAACACTGAAGCTTTCTTT. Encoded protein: CASSMRRELMNTEAFF.

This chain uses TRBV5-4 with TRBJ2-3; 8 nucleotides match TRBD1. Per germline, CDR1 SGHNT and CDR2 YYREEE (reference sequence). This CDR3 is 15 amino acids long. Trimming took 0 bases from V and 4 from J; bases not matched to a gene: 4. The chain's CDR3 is CASSLGAGGPDTQYF. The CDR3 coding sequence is TGTGCCAGCAGCTTGGGGGCAGGGGGCCCAGATACGCAGTATTTT.

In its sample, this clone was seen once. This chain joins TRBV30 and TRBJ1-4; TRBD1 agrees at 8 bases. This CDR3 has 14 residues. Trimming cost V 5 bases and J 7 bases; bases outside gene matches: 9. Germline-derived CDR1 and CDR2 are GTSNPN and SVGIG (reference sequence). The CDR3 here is CAWAAGGPGEKLFF. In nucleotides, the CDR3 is TGTGCCTGGGCAGCAGGGGGCCCAGGTGAAAAACTGTTTTTT.

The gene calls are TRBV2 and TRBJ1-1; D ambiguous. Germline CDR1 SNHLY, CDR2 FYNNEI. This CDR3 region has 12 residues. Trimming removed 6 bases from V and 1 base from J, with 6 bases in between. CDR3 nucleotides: TGTGCCAGCAGACAGCAGAACACTGAAGCTTTCTTT. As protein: CASRQQNTEAFF.

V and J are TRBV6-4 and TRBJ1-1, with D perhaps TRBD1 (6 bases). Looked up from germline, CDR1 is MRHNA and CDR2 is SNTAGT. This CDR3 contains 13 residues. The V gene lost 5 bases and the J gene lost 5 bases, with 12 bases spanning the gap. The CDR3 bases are TGTGCCAGCAGTCTAACACAGGGAACTGAAGCTTTCTTT. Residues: CASSLTQGTEAFF.

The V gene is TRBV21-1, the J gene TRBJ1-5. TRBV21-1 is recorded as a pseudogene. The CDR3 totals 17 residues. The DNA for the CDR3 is TGTGCCAGCAGCCGTACCCCTTCTCTAATTAGCAATCAGCCCCAGCATTTT. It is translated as CASSRTPSLISNQPQHF.

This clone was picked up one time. CDR3 in amino acids: CASSSSVDTQYF. CDR3 nucleotides: TGTGCCAGCAGTTCTAGTGTAGATACGCAGTATTTT. The chain couples TRBV6-5 to TRBJ2-3; D not certain. The CDR3 length is 12 residues. Trimming pared 4 bases from V and 5 bases from J, leaving 7 bases between. CDR1 MNHEY and CDR2 SVGAGI come from the germline V gene.

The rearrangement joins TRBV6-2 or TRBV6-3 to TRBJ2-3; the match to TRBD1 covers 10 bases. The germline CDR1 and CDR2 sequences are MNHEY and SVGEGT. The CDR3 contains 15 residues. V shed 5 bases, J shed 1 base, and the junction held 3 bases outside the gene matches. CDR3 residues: CASSPGTGGTDTQYF. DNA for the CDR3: TGTGCCAGCAGTCCAGGGACAGGGGGCACAGATACGCAGTATTTT.

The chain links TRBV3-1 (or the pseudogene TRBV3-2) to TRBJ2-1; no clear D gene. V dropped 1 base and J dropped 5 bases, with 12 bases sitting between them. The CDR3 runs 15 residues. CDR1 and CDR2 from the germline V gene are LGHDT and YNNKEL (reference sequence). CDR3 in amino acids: CASSQGSAVNNEQFF. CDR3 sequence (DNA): TGTGCCAGCAGCCAAGGCAGCGCCGTAAACAATGAGCAGTTCTTC.

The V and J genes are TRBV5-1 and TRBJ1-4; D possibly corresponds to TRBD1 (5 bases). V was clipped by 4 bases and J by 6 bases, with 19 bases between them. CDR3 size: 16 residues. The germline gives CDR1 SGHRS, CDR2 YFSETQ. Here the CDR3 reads CASSHTRAESYEKLFF. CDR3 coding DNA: TGCGCCAGCAGCCATACCAGGGCCGAGTCTTATGAAAAACTGTTTTTT.

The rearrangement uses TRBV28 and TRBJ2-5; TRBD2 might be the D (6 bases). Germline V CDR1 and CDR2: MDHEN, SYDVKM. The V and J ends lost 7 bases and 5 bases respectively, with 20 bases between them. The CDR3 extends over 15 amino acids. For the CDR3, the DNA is TGTGCCAGCACCCTTAGGGGAGGCCTGGGGGAGACCCAGTACTTC. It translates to CASTLRGGLGETQYF.

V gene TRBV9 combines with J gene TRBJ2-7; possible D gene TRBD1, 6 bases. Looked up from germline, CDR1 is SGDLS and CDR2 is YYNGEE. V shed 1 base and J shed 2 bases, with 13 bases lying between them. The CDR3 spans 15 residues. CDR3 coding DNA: TGTGCCAGCAGCGTAACCGACAGGATAACCTACGAGCAGTACTTC. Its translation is CASSVTDRITYEQYF. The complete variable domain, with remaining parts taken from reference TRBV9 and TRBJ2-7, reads DSGVTQTPKHLITATGQRVTLRCSPRSGDLSVYWYQQSLDQGLQFLIQYYNGEERAKGNILERFSAQQFPDLHSELNLSSLELGDSALYFCASSVTDRITYEQYFGPGTRLTVT.

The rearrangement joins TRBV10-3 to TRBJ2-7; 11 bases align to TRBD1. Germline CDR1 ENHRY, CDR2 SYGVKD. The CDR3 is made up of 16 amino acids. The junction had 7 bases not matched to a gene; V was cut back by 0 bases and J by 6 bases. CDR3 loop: CAISESVGQGAREQYF. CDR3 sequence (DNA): TGTGCCATCAGTGAGTCGGTAGGACAGGGGGCTCGCGAGCAGTACTTC.

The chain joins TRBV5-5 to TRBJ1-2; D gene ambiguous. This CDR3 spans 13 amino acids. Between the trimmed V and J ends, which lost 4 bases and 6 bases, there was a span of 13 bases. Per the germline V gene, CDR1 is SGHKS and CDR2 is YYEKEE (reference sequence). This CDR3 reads CASSPPVGDGYTF. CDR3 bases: TGTGCCAGCAGCCCTCCCGTGGGAGATGGCTACACCTTC.

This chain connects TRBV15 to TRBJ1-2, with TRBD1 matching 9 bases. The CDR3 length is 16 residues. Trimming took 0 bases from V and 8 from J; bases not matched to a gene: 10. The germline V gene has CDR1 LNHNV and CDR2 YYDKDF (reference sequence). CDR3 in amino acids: CATSRDIGQGRYGYTF. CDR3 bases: TGTGCCACCAGCAGAGATATCGGACAGGGGAGATACGGCTACACCTTC. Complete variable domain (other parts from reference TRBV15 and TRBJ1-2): DAMVIQNPRYQVTQFGKPVTLSCSQTLNHNVMYWYQQKSSQAPKLLFHYYDKDFNNEADTPDNFQSRRPNTSFCFLDIRSPGLGDTAMYLCATSRDIGQGRYGYTFGSGTRLTVV.

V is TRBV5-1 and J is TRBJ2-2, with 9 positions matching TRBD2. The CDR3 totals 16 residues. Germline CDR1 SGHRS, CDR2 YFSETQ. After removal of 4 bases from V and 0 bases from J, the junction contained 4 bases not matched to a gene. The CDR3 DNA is TGCGCCAGCAGCCCCCGACTAGCGGCGAACACCGGGGAGCTGTTTTTT. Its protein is CASSPRLAANTGELFF.

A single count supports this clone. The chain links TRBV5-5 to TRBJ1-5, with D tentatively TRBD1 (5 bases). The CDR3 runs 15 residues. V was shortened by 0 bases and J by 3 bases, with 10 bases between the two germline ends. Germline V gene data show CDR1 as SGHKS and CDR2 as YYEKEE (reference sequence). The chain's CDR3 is CASSLEAGHNQPQHF. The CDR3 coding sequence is TGTGCCAGCAGCTTGGAAGCAGGGCACAATCAGCCCCAGCATTTT.

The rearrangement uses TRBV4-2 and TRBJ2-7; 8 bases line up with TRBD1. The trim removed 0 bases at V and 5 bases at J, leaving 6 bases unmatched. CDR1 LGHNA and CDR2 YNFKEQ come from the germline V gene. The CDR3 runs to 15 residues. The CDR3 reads CASSQDLGQGNEQYF. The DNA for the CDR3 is TGTGCCAGCAGCCAAGATCTAGGACAGGGAAACGAGCAGTACTTC.

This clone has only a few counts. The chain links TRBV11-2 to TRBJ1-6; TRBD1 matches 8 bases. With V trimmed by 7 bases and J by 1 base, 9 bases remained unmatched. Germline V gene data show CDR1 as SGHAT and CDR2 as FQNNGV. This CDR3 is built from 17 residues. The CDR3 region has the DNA TGTGCCAGCAACGAATTACAGGGGGGTTCCTATAATTCACCCCTCCACTTT. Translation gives CASNELQGGSYNSPLHF.